The entry below gives a single TCR beta chain sequence along with its context. The germline CDR1 and CDR2 sequences are SGHTA and FQGNSA. The V gene end was trimmed by 2 bases and the J gene end by 7 bases; junction bases not matched to a gene: 4. The CDR3 extends over 15 amino acids. These data originate in a study of blood T cell repertoires in COVID-19. Overall study: Acute and convalescent COVID-19 samples came from the United States, Italy and Spain. PBMCs, B-cell-depleted T cells, or T cells were the source of the cDNA or gDNA that made up the material.

In the source study's methods: Scientists estimated how many nucleated cells there were by amplifying reference gene primers. Profiled with immunoSEQ multiplex PCR; TCRdb holds only in-frame clones, not every one. D and trimming were read from the DNA, whereas the V and J calls and clone size are those reported in that table. The table includes about 320,000 clones, around four fifths detected once. Sample: peripheral blood. V gene TRBV7-2 combines with J gene TRBJ2-1; 11 nucleotides align to TRBD2. The receptor comes from a woman between 45 and 65 years old with acute or convalescent COVID-19. CDR3 residues: CASSLTSGSWNEQFF. CDR3 in DNA: TGTGCCAGCAGCTTAACTAGCGGGAGTTGGAATGAGCAGTTCTTC. Drawing the rest from reference TRBV7-2 and TRBJ2-1, the complete variable domain is GAGVSQSPSNKVTEKGKDVELRCDPISGHTALYWYRQSLGQGLEFLIYFQGNSAPDKSGLPSDRFSAERTGGSVSTLTIQRTQQEDSAVYLCASSLTSGSWNEQFFGPGTRLTVL.